These 30 T cell receptor beta chains originate from one sample sequenced in a study of molecular identifiers for immune sequencing clone quantification. TCRdb reanalysed the PCR reads using MiXCR and keeps one entry per CDR3 protein. The profile shows about 40,000 distinct CDR3 sequences, about a fifth of them singletons. The sequenced material came from naive CD8+ T cells from blood, with Jurkat cell RNA spiked in. As for subset: FACS-sorted CD8+CD4-CCR7+CD45RA+ naive T cells. The receptors here all came from a human donor in good health. Some libraries in this study had Jurkat cell RNA spiked in.

This clonotype appeared many times. The gene calls are TRBV3-1 and TRBJ1-2; weak D call: TRBD1 (5 bases). Germline V gene data show CDR1 as LGHDT and CDR2 as YNNKEL (reference sequence). The length of the CDR3 is 15 residues. V was trimmed by 4 bases and J by 4 bases, leaving 16 bases between them. CDR3: CASSPTGQPTYGYTF. DNA of the CDR3: TGTGCCAGCAGCCCCACGGGGCAGCCTACCTATGGCTACACCTTC.

For this clonotype: The junction shows a germline mismatch at one end, possibly a read error. This chain uses TRBV2 with TRBJ2-1; unclear D gene. In germline, CDR1 is SNHLY, CDR2 FYNNEI. The CDR3 covers 16 residues. The CDR3 is CASAQSQDRSYNERFF. CDR3 coding DNA: TGTGCCAGCGCCCAATCCCAAGATAGGTCCTACAATGAGCGGTTCTTC.

Ten or more counts support this clonotype. This chain joins TRBV12-3 or TRBV12-4 and TRBJ2-5, with 7 nucleotides matching TRBD2. CDR3 length equals 12 residues. The junction had 3 bases not matched to a gene; V was cut back by 6 bases and J by 5 bases. The CDR3 spells CASRVRGETQYF. The CDR3 coding sequence is TGTGCCAGCAGGGTGCGGGGGGAGACCCAGTACTTC.

Remarks on this clonotype: The junction shows a germline mismatch at one end, possibly a read error. This chain connects TRBV9 to TRBJ1-2; D remains unclear. CDR3 size: 15 residues. Looked up from germline, CDR1 is SGDLS and CDR2 is YYNGEE. This CDR3 is CASGVEDHRNYGYTF. In DNA, the CDR3 is TGTGCCAGCGGCGTAGAGGATCACCGTAACTATGGCTACACCTTC.

This clonotype was seen ten or more times. The chain uses TRBV5-6 and TRBJ2-6; no definite D call. V dropped 3 bases and J dropped 4 bases, with 8 bases sitting between them. The CDR3 runs 14 residues. Germline V gene sequence: CDR1 SGHDT, CDR2 YYEEEE. Here the CDR3 DNA reads TGTGCCAGCAGCTCCACATCCGGGGCCAACGTCCTGACTTTC. This encodes CASSSTSGANVLTF.

This clonotype has ten or more counts. V gene TRBV29-1 combines with J gene TRBJ2-7, with TRBD2 as a possible D gene (6 bases). Germline CDR1 and CDR2: SQVTM and ANQGSEA. There are 14 residues in the CDR3. With 4 bases removed from V and 1 base from J, the gap between germline ends came to 14 bases. This CDR3 reads CSVVPARGSYEQYF. The CDR3 nucleotides read TGCAGCGTTGTGCCTGCTCGGGGGTCCTACGAGCAGTACTTC.

This clonotype has a count of ten or more. The gene calls are TRBV30 and TRBJ2-5, with 7 positions matching TRBD1. This CDR3 has 13 residues. Trimming at V came to 0 bases and at J to 4 bases, leaving 2 bases not matched to a gene. CDR1 GTSNPN and CDR2 SVGIG come from the germline V gene (reference sequence). DNA for the CDR3: TGTGCCTGGAGTGTAGAGGGGGCAGAGACCCAGTACTTC. Residues: CAWSVEGAETQYF.

This clonotype has at least ten counts. The chain combines TRBV5-6 with TRBJ1-1; 8 bases are shared with TRBD1. Germline values: CDR1 SGHDT, CDR2 YYEEEE. Trimming at V came to 0 bases and at J to 8 bases, leaving 12 bases not matched to a gene. This CDR3 is 16 amino acids long. CDR3 loop: CASSLGRGPKTAEAFF. In nucleotides, the CDR3 is TGTGCCAGCAGCTTGGGCAGGGGGCCTAAGACGGCAGAAGCTTTCTTT.

This clonotype was counted at least ten times. This chain joins TRBV9 and TRBJ2-3; the match to TRBD2 covers 11 bases. Germline lookup yields CDR1 SGDLS and CDR2 YYNGEE. The CDR3 length is 15 residues. V trimming: 5 bases; J trimming: 5 bases; junction bases outside the gene matches: 7. The CDR3 DNA reads as TGTGCCAGCAGTCGTGGGCTAGCGGGAGGAGATACGCAGTATTTT. Translation: CASSRGLAGGDTQYF.

This clonotype was recorded at least ten times. The chain is built from TRBV6-2 or TRBV6-3 and TRBJ2-5; D remains ambiguous. Germline CDR1 and CDR2: MNHEY and SVGEGT. CDR3 length: 14 amino acids. The ends were cut back, 4 bases at V and 1 base at J, with 10 bases in the middle. In DNA, the CDR3 is TGTGCCAGCAGTTTGGGCCTTCCCCAAGAGACCCAGTACTTC. Translated, it gives CASSLGLPQETQYF.

The gene calls are TRBV27 and TRBJ1-1; D perhaps matches TRBD1 (5 bases). This CDR3 contains 18 residues. Germline CDR1 and CDR2: MNHEY and SMNVEV (reference sequence). With 5 bases removed from V and 4 bases from J, the gap between germline ends came to 26 bases. DNA of the CDR3: TGTGCCAGCAGTCCCATTATGGTCCAGGGCTCGCGGGGCACTGAAGCTTTCTTT. Translating it yields CASSPIMVQGSRGTEAFF.

This clonotype was detected many times. The chain recombines TRBV28 with TRBJ1-5, with D perhaps TRBD1 (6 bases). Looked up from germline, CDR1 is MDHEN and CDR2 is SYDVKM. V was clipped by 4 bases and J by 2 bases, with 12 bases between them. CDR3 length: 15 amino acids. CDR3 in amino acids: CASSSYREGNQPQHF. CDR3 nucleotides: TGTGCCAGCAGTTCATACAGGGAGGGCAATCAGCCCCAGCATTTT.

This clonotype was detected many times. CDR3 region: CSARDRDQETQYF. The CDR3 DNA reads as TGCAGTGCTAGGGACAGGGACCAAGAGACCCAGTACTTC. The chain carries TRBV20-1 and TRBJ2-5; 8 bases align to TRBD1. Unmatched junction bases numbered 0, after V lost 3 bases and J lost 0 bases. The CDR3 is 13 residues long. Germline-derived CDR1 and CDR2 are DFQATT and SNEGSKA (reference sequence).

This clonotype has just a few counts. This clone may be a read error of a much larger clone one base away. The chain links TRBV12-3 or TRBV12-4 to TRBJ2-5; tentatively, D is TRBD1 or TRBD2 (6 bases each). The CDR3 loop spans 14 amino acids. The CDR3 DNA reads TGTGCCAGCAGTAGAGGGGGGAGACAAGAGACCCTGTACTTC. Translation: CASSRGGRQETLYF.

This clonotype is deemed medium-sized (0.01 to 0.1%). V is TRBV5-1 and J is TRBJ1-1; 7 bases fit TRBD1. With 4 bases clipped from V and 0 bases from J, the junction kept 9 bases outside the gene matches. This CDR3 comprises 16 residues. CDR1 SGHRS and CDR2 YFSETQ come from the germline V gene. CDR3 amino acids: CASSPDTGVVNTEAFF. In DNA, the CDR3 is TGCGCCAGCAGCCCTGATACAGGGGTAGTGAACACTGAAGCTTTCTTT.

A remark on this clonotype: Just one base apart from a much larger clone, this may be a read error. The conserved final phenylalanine or tryptophan is absent from the CDR3, which likely points to a read error. The chain is built from TRBV12-3 or TRBV12-4 and TRBJ2-1, with D possibly being TRBD2 (7 bases). Trimming left V 5 bases short and J 6 bases short, with 17 bases between. The CDR3 is made up of 15 amino acids. CDR3 nucleotides: TGTGCCAGCAGTGTAGGAGGGGGGGCGATCAATGAGCAGTTCTCC. It specifies CASSVGGGAINEQFS.

This clonotype was picked up many times. This chain connects TRBV2 to TRBJ2-6, with D possibly being TRBD1 (5 bases). CDR3 length: 15 residues. The V end was cut by 10 bases, the J end by 0 bases, with 13 bases between. In germline, CDR1 is SNHLY, CDR2 FYNNEI. This CDR3 reads CANTRVSSGANVLTF. The CDR3 region has the DNA TGTGCCAATACCAGGGTGAGCTCTGGGGCCAACGTCCTGACTTTC.

The table lists this clonotype with many counts. The V call is TRBV20-1, the J call TRBJ1-1; D ambiguous. The CDR3 consists of 14 residues. V was cut by 6 bases and J by 0 bases, with 14 bases left in between. Per germline, CDR1 DFQATT and CDR2 SNEGSKA (reference sequence). CDR3 sequence reads: CSAPEESMNTEAFF. In DNA form, the CDR3 reads TGCAGTGCCCCTGAGGAGAGCATGAACACTGAAGCTTTCTTT.

The table lists this clonotype with many counts. This chain links TRBV7-8 with TRBJ2-6, with 9 bases matching TRBD1. The germline gives CDR1 SGHVS, CDR2 FQNEAQ. The V gene end was trimmed by 6 bases and the J gene end by 0 bases; junction bases not matched to a gene: 15. The CDR3 is 20 residues long. The CDR3 is CASSTGTGSFLSSGANVLTF. The DNA for the CDR3 is TGTGCCAGCAGTACCGGGACAGGGTCGTTCTTAAGCTCTGGGGCCAACGTCCTGACTTTC.

This clonotype was counted once. The chain uses TRBV20-1 and TRBJ1-2; D unresolved. With 1 base removed from V and 4 bases from J, the gap between germline ends came to 10 bases. There are 13 residues in the CDR3. CDR1 is DFQATT, CDR2 SNEGSKA, per germline (reference sequence). The CDR3 sequence is CSARVPHTYGYTF. The CDR3 DNA is TGCAGTGCTAGAGTACCGCATACCTATGGCTACACCTTC.

The chain joins TRBV7-9 to TRBJ1-1; D is unclear. Trimming removed 1 base at V and 6 bases at J, with 3 bases between. Germline V lookup: CDR1 SEHNR, CDR2 FQNEAQ (reference sequence). The CDR3 has 11 amino acids. The CDR3, as DNA: TGTGCCAGCAGCTTAGTGTCTGAAGCTTTCTTT. This sequence encodes CASSLVSEAFF.

This clonotype showed up many times. The rearrangement joins TRBV7-9 to TRBJ2-3; D is unclear. This CDR3 contains 13 residues. The germline V gene encodes CDR1 SEHNR and CDR2 FQNEAQ (reference sequence). Trimming left V 6 bases short and J 1 base short, with 8 bases between. CDR3 in DNA: TGTGCCAGCAGAGGGTTGCGCACAGATACGCAGTATTTT. This sequence encodes CASRGLRTDTQYF.

This clonotype was picked up many times. The chain employs TRBV19 and TRBJ2-6; no clear D. V shed 7 bases and J shed 0 bases, with 4 bases lying between them. In germline, CDR1 is LNHDA, CDR2 SQIVND (reference sequence). The CDR3 totals 13 residues. Here the CDR3 reads CASTISGANVLTF. Here the CDR3 DNA reads TGTGCCAGTACCATCTCTGGGGCCAACGTCCTGACTTTC.

This clonotype was counted many times. This chain uses TRBV20-1 with TRBJ2-5; 9 bases line up with TRBD2. This CDR3 region has 15 residues. The V segment lost 1 base and the J segment 7 bases; nucleotides outside the gene matches: 10. The V gene's germline CDR1 is DFQATT and CDR2 SNEGSKA (reference sequence). The CDR3 loop reads CSARVAGVVYRTQYF. CDR3 sequence (DNA): TGCAGTGCTAGAGTAGCGGGAGTTGTTTATAGGACCCAGTACTTC.

In regard to this clonotype: It is likely a read error, because the conserved phenylalanine at the end of the CDR3 is missing. No DNA is shown, since the ends of the CDR3 on it are uncertain; the CDR3 is the one TCRdb lists. The chain couples TRBV2 to TRBJ2-3; the D segment call TRBD1 is taken from the table without a DNA check. Germline V gene data show CDR1 as SNHLY and CDR2 as FYNNEI. With termini counted, the CDR3 has 16 amino acids. CDR3 region: CASSARQGGLTDTRYL.

The sample holds many counts of this clonotype. The chain links TRBV4-2 to TRBJ2-2; 14 nucleotides match TRBD2. Germline CDR1 and CDR2: LGHNA and YNFKEQ. Unmatched junction bases numbered 6, after V lost 6 bases and J lost 6 bases. This CDR3 has 16 residues. The chain's CDR3 is CASRGLAGGLSGELFF. The DNA for the CDR3 is TGTGCCAGCAGAGGACTAGCGGGAGGACTATCCGGGGAGCTGTTTTTT.

This clonotype was counted many times. The chain recombines TRBV27 with TRBJ1-5; 9 nucleotides agree with TRBD1. Germline CDR1 reads MNHEY; CDR2 reads SMNVEV (reference sequence). The CDR3 loop spans 15 amino acids. After removal of 0 bases from V and 6 bases from J, the junction contained 3 bases not matched to a gene. The CDR3 nucleotides are TGTGCCAGCAGTTTATCCCGGACAGGGGTTCAGCCCCAGCATTTT. Its translation is CASSLSRTGVQPQHF.

This clonotype was recorded many times. The chain recombines TRBV6-2 or TRBV6-3 with TRBJ1-5; no clear D gene. From germline, CDR1 is MNHEY and CDR2 SVGEGT. CDR3 length equals 16 residues. The V gene lost 4 bases and the J gene lost 5 bases, with 18 bases spanning the gap. CDR3 nucleotide sequence: TGTGCCAGCAGTTCAGCCAAGTGGAGCATGTATCAGCCCCAGCATTTT. It encodes CASSSAKWSMYQPQHF.

The chain joins TRBV9 to TRBJ2-3; D not resolved. This CDR3 spans 15 amino acids. Trimming took off 0 bases at V and 0 bases at J, with 8 bases between the two ends. Per germline, CDR1 SGDLS and CDR2 YYNGEE. The CDR3 loop is CASSVATVSTDTQYF. In DNA, the CDR3 is TGTGCCAGCAGCGTAGCTACAGTTAGCACAGATACGCAGTATTTT.

At least ten counts were recorded for this clonotype. The gene calls are TRBV24-1 and TRBJ2-2; maybe TRBD2 (5 bases). Germline V lookup: CDR1 KGHDR, CDR2 SFDVKD. This CDR3 has 14 amino acids. V lost 10 bases to trimming and J lost 0 bases, with 11 bases between them. CDR3 protein: CATEAKANTGELFF. For the CDR3, the DNA is TGTGCCACGGAGGCAAAGGCGAACACCGGGGAGCTGTTTTTT.